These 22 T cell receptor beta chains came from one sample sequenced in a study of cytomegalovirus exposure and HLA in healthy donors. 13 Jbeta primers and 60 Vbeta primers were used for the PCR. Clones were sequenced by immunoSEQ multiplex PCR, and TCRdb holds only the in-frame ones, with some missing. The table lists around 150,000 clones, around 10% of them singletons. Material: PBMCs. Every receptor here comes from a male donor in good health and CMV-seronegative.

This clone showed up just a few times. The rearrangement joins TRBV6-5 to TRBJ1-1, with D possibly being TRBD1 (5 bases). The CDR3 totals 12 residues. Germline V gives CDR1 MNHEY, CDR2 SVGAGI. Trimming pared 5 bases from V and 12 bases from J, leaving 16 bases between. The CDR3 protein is CASSQGGVGTFF. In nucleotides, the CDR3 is TGTGCCAGCAGTCAGGGCGGGGTGGGGACTTTCTTT.

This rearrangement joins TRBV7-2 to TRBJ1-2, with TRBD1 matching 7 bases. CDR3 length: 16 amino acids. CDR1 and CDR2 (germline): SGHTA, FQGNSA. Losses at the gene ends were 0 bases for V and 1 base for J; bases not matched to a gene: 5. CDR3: CASSLAPGGRNYGYTF. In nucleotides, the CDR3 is TGTGCCAGCAGCTTAGCGCCAGGGGGGCGTAACTATGGCTACACCTTC.

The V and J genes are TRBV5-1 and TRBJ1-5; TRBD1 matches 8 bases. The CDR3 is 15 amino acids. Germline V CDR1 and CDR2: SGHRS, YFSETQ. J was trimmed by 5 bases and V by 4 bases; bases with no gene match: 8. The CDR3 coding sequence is TGCGCCAGCAGCCCTGGACAGGGTGGGGATCAGCCCCAGCATTTT. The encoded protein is CASSPGQGGDQPQHF.

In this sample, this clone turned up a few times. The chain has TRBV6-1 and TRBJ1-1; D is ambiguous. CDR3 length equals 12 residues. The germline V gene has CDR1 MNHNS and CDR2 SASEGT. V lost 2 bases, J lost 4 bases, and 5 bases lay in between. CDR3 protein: CASSERGTEAFF. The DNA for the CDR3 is TGTGCCAGCAGTGAACGGGGCACTGAAGCTTTCTTT.

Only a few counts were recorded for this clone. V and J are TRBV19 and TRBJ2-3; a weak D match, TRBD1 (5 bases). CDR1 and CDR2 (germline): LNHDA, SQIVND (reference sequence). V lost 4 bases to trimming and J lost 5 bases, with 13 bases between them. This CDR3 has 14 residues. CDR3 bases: TGTGCCAGTAGTACCCGGAAACAGGAAGATACGCAGTATTTT. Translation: CASSTRKQEDTQYF.

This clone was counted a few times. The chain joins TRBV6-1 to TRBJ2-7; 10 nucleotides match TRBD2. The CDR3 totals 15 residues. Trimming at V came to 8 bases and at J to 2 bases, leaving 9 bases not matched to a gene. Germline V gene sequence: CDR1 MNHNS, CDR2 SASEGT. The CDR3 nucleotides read TGTGCCAGCTCGCGGCTACTAGCGGGAACCTACGAGCAGTACTTC. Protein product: CASSRLLAGTYEQYF.

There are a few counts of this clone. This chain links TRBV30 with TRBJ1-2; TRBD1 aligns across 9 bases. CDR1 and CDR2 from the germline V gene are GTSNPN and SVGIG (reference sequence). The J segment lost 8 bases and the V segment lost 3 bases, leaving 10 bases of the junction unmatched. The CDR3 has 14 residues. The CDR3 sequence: CAWRVTGGVLGYTF. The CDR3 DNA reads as TGTGCCTGGAGGGTTACAGGGGGCGTACTCGGCTACACCTTC.

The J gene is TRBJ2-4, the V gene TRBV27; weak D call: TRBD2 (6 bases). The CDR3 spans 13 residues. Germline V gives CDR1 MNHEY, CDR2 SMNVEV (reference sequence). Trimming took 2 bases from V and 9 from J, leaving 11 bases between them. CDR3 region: CASSLAGKGIQYF. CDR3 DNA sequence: TGTGCCAGCAGTTTAGCGGGGAAGGGCATTCAGTACTTC.

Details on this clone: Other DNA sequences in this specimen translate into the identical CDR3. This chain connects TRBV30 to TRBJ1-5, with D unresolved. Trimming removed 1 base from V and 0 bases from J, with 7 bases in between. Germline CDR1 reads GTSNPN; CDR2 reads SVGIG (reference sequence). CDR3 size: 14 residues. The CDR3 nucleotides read TGTGCCTGGAGTGGAACAGCTAGCAATCAGCCCCAGCATTTT. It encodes CAWSGTASNQPQHF.

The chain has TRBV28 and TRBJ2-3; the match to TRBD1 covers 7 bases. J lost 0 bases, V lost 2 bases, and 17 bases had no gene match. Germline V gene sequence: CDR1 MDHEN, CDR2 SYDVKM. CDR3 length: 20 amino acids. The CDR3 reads CASSLRLVLRQGRSTDTQYF. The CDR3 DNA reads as TGTGCCAGCAGTTTACGTCTCGTTCTCAGACAGGGCCGTAGCACAGATACGCAGTATTTT.

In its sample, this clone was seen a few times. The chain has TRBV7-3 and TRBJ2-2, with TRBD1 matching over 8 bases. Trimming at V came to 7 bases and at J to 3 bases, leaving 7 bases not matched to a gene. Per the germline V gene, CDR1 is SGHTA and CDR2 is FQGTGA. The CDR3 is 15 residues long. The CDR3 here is CASTPDREDTGELFF. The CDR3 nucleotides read TGTGCCAGCACCCCGGACAGGGAGGACACCGGGGAGCTGTTTTTT.

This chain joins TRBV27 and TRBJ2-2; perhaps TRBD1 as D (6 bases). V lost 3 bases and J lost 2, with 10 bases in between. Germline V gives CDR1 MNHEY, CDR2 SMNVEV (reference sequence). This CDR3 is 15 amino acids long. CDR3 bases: TGTGCCAGCAGTTTTCGGACAGTTAACACCGGGGAGCTGTTTTTT. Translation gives CASSFRTVNTGELFF.

CDR3 sequence: CASSLGSGANVLTF. The DNA of the CDR3 is TGTGCCAGCAGCCTCGGGTCTGGGGCCAACGTCCTGACTTTC. The rearrangement links TRBV5-4 to TRBJ2-6, with D unclear. Germline assignment: CDR1 SGHNT and CDR2 YYREEE (reference sequence). The germline V and J ends were trimmed by 4 bases and 1 base, with 6 bases remaining between them. The CDR3 covers 14 residues.

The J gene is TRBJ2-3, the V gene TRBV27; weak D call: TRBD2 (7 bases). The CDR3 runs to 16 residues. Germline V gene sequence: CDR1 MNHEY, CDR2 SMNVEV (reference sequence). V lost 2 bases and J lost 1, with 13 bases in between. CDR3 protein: CASSLDGGARTDTQYF. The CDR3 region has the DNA TGTGCCAGCAGTTTAGATGGGGGGGCCCGCACAGATACGCAGTATTTT.

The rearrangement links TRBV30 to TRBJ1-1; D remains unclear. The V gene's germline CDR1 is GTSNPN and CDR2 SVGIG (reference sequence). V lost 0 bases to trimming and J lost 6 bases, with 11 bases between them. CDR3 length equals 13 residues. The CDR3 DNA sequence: TGTGCCTGGAGTGTACAACCCTCCGCTGAAGCTTTCTTT. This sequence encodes CAWSVQPSAEAFF.

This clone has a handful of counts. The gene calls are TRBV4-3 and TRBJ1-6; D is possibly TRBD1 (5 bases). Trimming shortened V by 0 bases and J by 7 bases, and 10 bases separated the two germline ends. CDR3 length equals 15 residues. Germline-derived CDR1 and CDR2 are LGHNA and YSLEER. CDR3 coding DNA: TGCGCCAGCAGCCAAGAGGGCAGGGCGAATTCACCCCTCCACTTT. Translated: CASSQEGRANSPLHF.

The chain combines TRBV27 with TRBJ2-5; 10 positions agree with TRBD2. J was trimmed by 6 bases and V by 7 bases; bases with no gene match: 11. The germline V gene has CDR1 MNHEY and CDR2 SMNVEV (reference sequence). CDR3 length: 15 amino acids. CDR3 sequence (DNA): TGTGCCAGCAACTCCGGGGCTAGCGGGAGACAGACCCAGTACTTC. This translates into CASNSGASGRQTQYF.

CDR3 coding DNA: TGTGCCAGCAGCTTGGACGGGTCCTATAATTCACCCCTCCACTTT. This translates into CASSLDGSYNSPLHF. This rearrangement joins TRBV5-4 to TRBJ1-6; D gene ambiguous. Germline-derived CDR1 and CDR2 are SGHNT and YYREEE (reference sequence). This CDR3 has 15 residues. V shed 0 bases and J shed 1 base, with 5 bases lying between them. The full variable domain, in which reference TRBV5-4 and TRBJ1-6 provide the parts outside the CDR3, is ETGVTQSPTHLIKTRGQQVTLRCSSQSGHNTVSWYQQALGQGPQFIFQYYREEENGRGNFPPRFSGLQFPNYSSELNVNALELDDSALYLCASSLDGSYNSPLHFGNGTRLTVT.

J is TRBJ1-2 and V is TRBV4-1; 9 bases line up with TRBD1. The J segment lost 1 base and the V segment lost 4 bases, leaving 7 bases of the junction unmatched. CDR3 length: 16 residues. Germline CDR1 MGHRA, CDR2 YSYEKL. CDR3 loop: CASSLSGTGLNYGYTF. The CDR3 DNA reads TGCGCCAGCAGCCTATCCGGGACAGGGCTTAACTATGGCTACACCTTC.

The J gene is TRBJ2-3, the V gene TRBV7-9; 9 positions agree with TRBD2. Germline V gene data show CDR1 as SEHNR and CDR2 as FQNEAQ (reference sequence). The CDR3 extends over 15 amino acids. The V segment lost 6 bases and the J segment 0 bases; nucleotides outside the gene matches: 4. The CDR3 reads CASRRGGASTDTQYF. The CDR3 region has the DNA TGTGCCAGCAGACGCGGGGGGGCTAGCACAGATACGCAGTATTTT.

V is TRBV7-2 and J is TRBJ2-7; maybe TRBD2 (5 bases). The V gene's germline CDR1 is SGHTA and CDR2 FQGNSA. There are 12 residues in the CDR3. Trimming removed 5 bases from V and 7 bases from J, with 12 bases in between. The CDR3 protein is CASSRDSGEQYF. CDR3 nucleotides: TGTGCCAGCAGCCGCGACTCGGGGGAGCAGTACTTC.

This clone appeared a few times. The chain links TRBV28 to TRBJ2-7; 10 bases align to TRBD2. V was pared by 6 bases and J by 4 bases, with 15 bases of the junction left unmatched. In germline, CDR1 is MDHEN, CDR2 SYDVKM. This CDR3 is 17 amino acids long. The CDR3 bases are TGTGCCAGCAGGCCGGACCTTAGCGGGAGGTTCCAATACGAGCAGTACTTC. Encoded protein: CASRPDLSGRFQYEQYF.